One sample yielded the 32 T cell receptor beta chains listed below, sequenced in a study of control samples from healthy donors and cancer patients. Profiling relied on immunoSEQ multiplex PCR, and the TCRdb table lists in-frame clones only, not all of them. Among some 130,000 clones listed, 92% were seen once. Sequenced sample: blood. The receptors stem from a woman aged 50 to 65 in good health.

This chain uses TRBV5-1 with TRBJ2-1; D is ambiguous. The CDR3 covers 15 residues. Per germline, CDR1 SGHRS and CDR2 YFSETQ. Trimming took off 0 bases at V and 5 bases at J, with 12 bases between the two ends. The CDR3 loop reads CASSLVANSNNEQFF. In nucleotides, the CDR3 is TGCGCCAGCAGCTTGGTTGCCAACTCTAACAATGAGCAGTTCTTC.

This rearrangement joins TRBV5-1 to TRBJ1-3; D is undetermined. V was cut by 3 bases and J by 0 bases, with 10 bases left in between. The germline CDR1 and CDR2 sequences are SGHRS and YFSETQ. This CDR3 is 15 amino acids long. The CDR3 DNA follows: TGCGCCAGCAGCTCGTCCCCGGGCTCTGGAAACACCATATATTTT. Protein: CASSSSPGSGNTIYF.

This CDR3 is CASSKRLAGVLGETQYF. The CDR3 region has the DNA TGTGCCAGTAGTAAGAGACTAGCGGGGGTTCTCGGGGAGACCCAGTACTTC. The chain employs TRBV19 and TRBJ2-5; 12 bases line up with TRBD2. This CDR3 spans 17 amino acids. The ends lost 4 bases at V and 5 bases at J; junction bases unmatched: 11. Germline V lookup: CDR1 LNHDA, CDR2 SQIVND (reference sequence). Combining the CDR3 with reference TRBV19 and TRBJ2-5 gives the whole variable domain DGGITQSPKYLFRKEGQNVTLSCEQNLNHDAMYWYRQDPGQGLRLIYYSQIVNDFQKGDIAEGYSVSREKKESFPLTVTSAQKNPTAFYLCASSKRLAGVLGETQYFGPGTRLLVL.

The CDR3 sequence is CASSLEGAFGELFF. The CDR3 nucleotides read TGTGCCAGCAGCTTAGAGGGGGCTTTCGGGGAGCTGTTTTTT. The chain employs TRBV5-5 and TRBJ2-2; 7 bases line up with TRBD1. CDR3 length equals 14 residues. The ends lost 2 bases at V and 7 bases at J; junction bases unmatched: 5. The germline V gene has CDR1 SGHKS and CDR2 YYEKEE (reference sequence).

CDR3 sequence: CSARDGWAFF. The CDR3 DNA follows: TGCAGCGCCCGGGATGGATGGGCTTTCTTT. The chain carries TRBV29-1 and TRBJ1-1, with D unresolved. The CDR3 length is 10 residues. V was trimmed by 7 bases and J by 11 bases, leaving 14 bases between them. CDR1 is SQVTM and CDR2 is ANQGSEA in the germline V gene.

The chain combines TRBV2 with TRBJ1-3, with a possible D match to TRBD1 (5 bases). This CDR3 is built from 15 residues. Germline V gene data show CDR1 as SNHLY and CDR2 as FYNNEI. With 8 bases removed from V and 4 bases from J, the gap between germline ends came to 18 bases. CDR3 sequence (DNA): TGTGCCAGCTCCAGACTTATGGGACTCGGAAACACCATATATTTT. It specifies CASSRLMGLGNTIYF. Filled out from reference TRBV2 and TRBJ1-3, the complete variable domain reads EPEVTQTPSHQVTQMGQEVILRCVPISNHLYFYWYRQILGQKVEFLVSFYNNEISEKSEIFDDQFSVERPDGSNFTLKIRSTKLEDSAMYFCASSRLMGLGNTIYFGEGSWLTVV.

The genes are TRBV28 and TRBJ1-2, with D hard to call. Germline CDR1 and CDR2: MDHEN and SYDVKM. CDR3 length equals 12 residues. The V end lost 4 bases, the J end lost 4 bases, and 7 bases lay between the germline ends. The CDR3 sequence is CASSYPIYGYTF. The CDR3 DNA sequence: TGTGCCAGCAGTTATCCGATCTATGGCTACACCTTC.

This clone was counted once. The rearrangement links TRBV3-1 (or the pseudogene TRBV3-2) to TRBJ2-6; maybe TRBD2 (6 bases). Germline loops: CDR1 LGHDT, CDR2 YNNKEL (reference sequence). This CDR3 contains 16 residues. The V end lost 0 bases, the J end lost 0 bases, and 6 bases lay between the germline ends. The CDR3 DNA reads TGTGCCAGCAGCCAAGAAGCGGGCTCTGGGGCCAACGTCCTGACTTTC. Residues: CASSQEAGSGANVLTF.

The chain uses TRBV15 and TRBJ1-6, with D maybe TRBD1 (6 bases). Germline V lookup: CDR1 LNHNV, CDR2 YYDKDF (reference sequence). The length of the CDR3 is 17 residues. The V end was cut by 0 bases, the J end by 7 bases, with 16 bases between. The CDR3 spells CATSRDPGSGANSPLHF. The CDR3 nucleotides are TGTGCCACCAGCAGAGATCCTGGGTCAGGGGCGAATTCACCCCTCCACTTT.

This chain uses TRBV6-6 with TRBJ2-3, with a possible D match to TRBD2 (6 bases). The germline gives CDR1 MNHNY, CDR2 SVGAGI (reference sequence). V lost 6 bases to trimming and J lost 5 bases, with 18 bases between them. This CDR3 has 15 residues. Here the CDR3 reads CASSLRQGGRDTQYF. Written as DNA, the CDR3 is TGTGCCAGCAGCCTCCGGCAAGGAGGGAGAGATACGCAGTATTTT.

The chain links TRBV20-1 to TRBJ2-5; weak D call: TRBD2 (6 bases). Germline V CDR1 and CDR2: DFQATT, SNEGSKA (reference sequence). The CDR3 has 13 amino acids. V dropped 3 bases and J dropped 1 base, with 9 bases sitting between them. The CDR3 DNA reads TGCAGTGCTAGTGGCGGGGCCCAAGAGACCCAGTACTTC. Amino acids: CSASGGAQETQYF.

The rearrangement joins TRBV19 to TRBJ2-3; no clear D gene. The CDR3 runs 13 residues. From germline, CDR1 is LNHDA and CDR2 SQIVND (reference sequence). The V gene lost 5 bases and the J gene lost 6 bases, with 12 bases spanning the gap. The CDR3 here is CASSGRPMDTQYF. The CDR3 bases are TGTGCCAGTAGTGGCAGGCCAATGGATACGCAGTATTTT.

The rearrangement uses TRBV30 and TRBJ2-7; 9 bases map to TRBD1. The CDR3 contains 13 residues. The J segment lost 3 bases and the V segment lost 4 bases, leaving 4 bases of the junction unmatched. Germline V gene data show CDR1 as GTSNPN and CDR2 as SVGIG (reference sequence). CDR3 sequence reads: CAWNSDRGYEQYF. The CDR3 DNA reads TGTGCCTGGAACTCGGACAGGGGCTACGAGCAGTACTTC.

V is TRBV19 and J is TRBJ1-1; D remains unclear. Trimming left V 3 bases short and J 1 base short, with 6 bases between. This CDR3 contains 13 residues. Germline V gene sequence: CDR1 LNHDA, CDR2 SQIVND (reference sequence). The CDR3 spells CASSIKKNTEAFF. DNA for the CDR3: TGTGCCAGTAGTATTAAGAAGAACACTGAAGCTTTCTTT.

J is TRBJ1-3 and V is TRBV19, with TRBD1 matching 7 bases. Trimming removed 6 bases from V and 4 bases from J; junction bases left unmatched: 18. CDR3 length: 18 amino acids. CDR1 LNHDA and CDR2 SQIVND come from the germline V gene (reference sequence). CDR3: CASRETAFDRVPGNTIYF. The CDR3 DNA is TGTGCCAGTAGGGAGACGGCGTTCGACAGGGTACCGGGAAACACCATATATTTT.

The chain couples TRBV5-5 to TRBJ2-7; 13 positions agree with TRBD2. This CDR3 is 15 amino acids long. Germline trimming cut 3 bases from V and 2 bases from J; bases unmatched to any gene: 2. Germline V gene sequence: CDR1 SGHKS, CDR2 YYEKEE (reference sequence). The DNA of the CDR3 is TGTGCCAGCAGCTCCACTAGCGGGGGGGCCTACGAGCAGTACTTC. As protein: CASSSTSGGAYEQYF.

Of note for this clone: The sample has other DNA sequences that encode this CDR3 too. V and J are TRBV6-1 and TRBJ1-6; 8 nucleotides align to TRBD1. CDR3 length equals 17 residues. Germline V gene sequence: CDR1 MNHNS, CDR2 SASEGT. Germline trimming cut 1 base from V and 0 bases from J; bases unmatched to any gene: 2. The CDR3 nucleotides read TGTGCCAGCAGTGAAGGCAGGGGGCGCTCCTATAATTCACCCCTCCACTTT. Its protein product is CASSEGRGRSYNSPLHF.

The V call is TRBV28, the J call TRBJ1-5; D remains ambiguous. CDR3 length equals 12 residues. The V and J ends lost 6 bases and 10 bases respectively, with 13 bases between them. CDR1 is MDHEN and CDR2 is SYDVKM in the germline V gene. The CDR3 DNA reads TGTGCCAGCAGGAGTCCCGTAGGACCCCAGCATTTT. The encoded protein is CASRSPVGPQHF.

The chain uses TRBV2 and TRBJ2-7; unclear D gene. The germline V and J ends were trimmed by 2 bases and 0 bases, with 5 bases remaining between them. Looked up from germline, CDR1 is SNHLY and CDR2 is FYNNEI. There are 13 residues in the CDR3. CDR3 protein: CASSEYSSYEQYF. The DNA of the CDR3 is TGTGCCAGCAGTGAATACAGCTCCTACGAGCAGTACTTC. The variable domain in full, with the rest retrieved from reference TRBV2 and TRBJ2-7, is EPEVTQTPSHQVTQMGQEVILRCVPISNHLYFYWYRQILGQKVEFLVSFYNNEISEKSEIFDDQFSVERPDGSNFTLKIRSTKLEDSAMYFCASSEYSSYEQYFGPGTRLTVT.

This chain connects TRBV7-2 to TRBJ2-3; D assignment may be TRBD1 or TRBD2 (6 bases each). V was pared by 4 bases and J by 4 bases, with 12 bases between. Germline CDR1 is SGHTA and CDR2 is FQGNSA. The CDR3 contains 14 residues. Here the CDR3 DNA reads TGTGCCAGCAGCTCCCGGGGGCACCCAGATACGCAGTATTTT. Its translation: CASSSRGHPDTQYF.

This sequence joins TRBV7-8 and TRBJ2-7; TRBD1 aligns across 9 bases. The V gene end was trimmed by 3 bases and the J gene end by 4 bases; junction bases not matched to a gene: 10. Looked up from germline, CDR1 is SGHVS and CDR2 is FQNEAQ. The CDR3 has 16 residues. The chain's CDR3 is CASSFPGQGIAYEQYF. The CDR3 bases are TGTGCCAGCAGCTTCCCGGGACAGGGTATTGCTTACGAGCAGTACTTC.

V is TRBV10-2 and J is TRBJ2-1; the match to TRBD1 covers 10 bases. The V segment lost 5 bases and the J segment 8 bases; nucleotides outside the gene matches: 9. The CDR3 length is 15 residues. CDR1 and CDR2 (germline): WSHSY, SAAADI. DNA of the CDR3: TGCGCCAGCAGTACCCGGGACAGGGGAATCGATGAGCAGTTCTTC. It encodes CASSTRDRGIDEQFF.

The chain has TRBV6-5 and TRBJ2-7; D gene ambiguous. V lost 6 bases, J lost 0 bases, and 9 bases lay in between. CDR1 and CDR2 (germline): MNHEY, SVGAGI. The CDR3 consists of 13 residues. This CDR3 is CASSPGHSYEQYF. In nucleotides, the CDR3 is TGTGCCAGCAGCCCCGGTCACTCCTACGAGCAGTACTTC.

A few counts support this clone. The chain employs TRBV2 and TRBJ1-5; TRBD1 matches at 11 bases. The CDR3 spans 16 residues. Germline V gene data show CDR1 as SNHLY and CDR2 as FYNNEI. Unmatched junction bases numbered 7, after V lost 2 bases and J lost 7 bases. Here the CDR3 DNA reads TGTGCCAGCAGTGAATTTCGGACAGGGGGCTGGCAGCCCCAGCATTTT. Protein sequence: CASSEFRTGGWQPQHF.

This chain connects TRBV28 to TRBJ2-7; 7 nucleotides align to TRBD1. The CDR3 is 14 amino acids. The J segment lost 4 bases and the V segment lost 2 bases, leaving 5 bases of the junction unmatched. The germline gives CDR1 MDHEN, CDR2 SYDVKM. CDR3 bases: TGTGCCAGCAGTTTACCTCACAGGGGTTACGAGCAGTACTTC. It codes for CASSLPHRGYEQYF.

The chain has TRBV9 and TRBJ1-6, with TRBD1 matching 7 bases. The V gene end was trimmed by 3 bases and the J gene end by 7 bases; junction bases not matched to a gene: 4. The CDR3 sequence is 14 residues long. CDR1 and CDR2 from the germline V gene are SGDLS and YYNGEE. CDR3 region: CASSAGQANSPLHF. The DNA of the CDR3 is TGTGCCAGCAGCGCAGGACAGGCGAATTCACCCCTCCACTTT. Together with reference TRBV9 and TRBJ1-6, the CDR3 gives the full variable domain: DSGVTQTPKHLITATGQRVTLRCSPRSGDLSVYWYQQSLDQGLQFLIQYYNGEERAKGNILERFSAQQFPDLHSELNLSSLELGDSALYFCASSAGQANSPLHFGNGTRLTVT.

V and J are TRBV2 and TRBJ1-1; TRBD1 matches at 7 bases. The CDR3 totals 13 residues. V lost 6 bases, J lost 1 base, and 2 bases stayed unmatched. Germline V gives CDR1 SNHLY, CDR2 FYNNEI. For the CDR3, the DNA is TGTGCCAGCAGCCAGGGGGAGAACACTGAAGCTTTCTTT. Amino acids: CASSQGENTEAFF.

The chain couples TRBV6-5 to TRBJ2-7; 10 nucleotides line up with TRBD1. The CDR3 is 14 residues long. Per the germline V gene, CDR1 is MNHEY and CDR2 is SVGAGI. With V trimmed by 7 bases and J by 5 bases, 8 bases remained unmatched. CDR3 region: CASKKTGGVNEQYF. CDR3 bases: TGTGCCAGCAAAAAGACAGGGGGCGTTAACGAGCAGTACTTC.

This clone showed up just a few times. The rearrangement joins TRBV6-4 to TRBJ2-2; D may be TRBD2 (5 bases). This CDR3 is 14 amino acids long. Trimming stripped 0 bases from V and 6 bases from J, with 8 bases between. Germline CDR1 is MRHNA and CDR2 is SNTAGT. The CDR3 nucleotides read TGTGCCAGCAGTGACTCTTCAGCGGCCGGGGAGCTGTTTTTT. Protein product: CASSDSSAAGELFF.

This chain connects TRBV30 to TRBJ1-4, with D possibly being TRBD1 (5 bases). Deletions cut 4 bases from V and 8 bases from J, with 11 bases between. Germline V CDR1 and CDR2: GTSNPN, SVGIG (reference sequence). This CDR3 region has 12 residues. CDR3 sequence: CAWKSQGEKLFF. Here the CDR3 DNA reads TGTGCCTGGAAGAGTCAGGGCGAAAAACTGTTTTTT.

J is TRBJ1-2 and V is TRBV19, with D hard to call. The V and J ends lost 5 bases and 8 bases respectively, with 9 bases between them. Germline assignment: CDR1 LNHDA and CDR2 SQIVND (reference sequence). CDR3 length: 11 amino acids. CDR3 DNA sequence: TGTGCCAGTAGTGAGCACGAAGGCTACACCTTC. Encoded protein: CASSEHEGYTF.

The chain combines TRBV5-4 with TRBJ2-1; 7 bases fit TRBD1. The CDR3 has 15 residues. Germline trimming cut 9 bases from V and 6 bases from J; bases unmatched to any gene: 15. CDR1 is SGHNT, CDR2 YYREEE, per germline (reference sequence). The CDR3 sequence: CAIPYGQGEFNEQFF. CDR3 DNA: TGTGCCATCCCATACGGTCAGGGGGAATTCAATGAGCAGTTCTTC.